The 24 T cell receptor beta chains listed next were all sequenced from one sample in a study of monozygotic twins with inflammatory bowel disease. No DNA is given; TCRdb re-called the 5' RACE reads and lists each CDR3 protein once. The table for this sample gives under 130,000 distinct CDR3 sequences. Sequencing was done on a sample of blood. The receptors derive from a human donor with ulcerative colitis or Crohn's disease, or a healthy co-twin of an affected twin (not recorded which).

The V call is TRBV7-2, the J call TRBJ2-5; TCRdb gives TRBD1 as the D gene, but with no DNA this cannot be confirmed. Per germline, CDR1 SGHTA and CDR2 FQGNSA. This CDR3 spans 16 amino acids. This CDR3 is CASRLSGQGSGETQYF.

This chain connects TRBV5-1 to TRBJ2-2; TCRdb's D call, TRBD1, is unchecked because there is no DNA. Germline CDR1 SGHRS, CDR2 YFSETQ. The length of the CDR3 is 15 residues. CDR3 sequence reads: CASSVIQGRSGELFF. Combining the CDR3 with reference TRBV5-1 and TRBJ2-2 gives the whole variable domain KAGVTQTPRYLIKTRGQQVTLSCSPISGHRSVSWYQQTPGQGLQFLFEYFSETQRNKGNFPGRFSGRQFSNSRSEMNVSTLELGDSALYLCASSVIQGRSGELFFGEGSRLTVL.

The V and J genes are TRBV30 and TRBJ2-3; TCRdb proposes TRBD2, but this gene call is untestable without DNA. Germline lookup yields CDR1 GTSNPN and CDR2 SVGIG (reference sequence). This CDR3 is 14 amino acids long. This CDR3 is CAWTGWGGSDTQYF.

The J gene is TRBJ2-1, the V gene TRBV12-3 or TRBV12-4; there is no DNA to check the TCRdb D call of TRBD2. The CDR3 length is 18 residues. This CDR3 reads CASKAANLGLAAYNEQFF.

The chain couples TRBV18 to TRBJ2-3. Germline V lookup: CDR1 KGHSH, CDR2 LQKENI. The CDR3 runs to 13 residues. This chain's CDR3 is CASSPSLDDTQYF.

The chain couples TRBV7-2 to TRBJ2-5; TCRdb lists TRBD1, though no DNA is available to test this call. The CDR3 loop spans 16 amino acids. CDR1 and CDR2 (germline): SGHTA, FQGNSA. The CDR3 protein is CASSLVGTGAQETQYF.

This chain joins TRBV18 and TRBJ2-5; TCRdb's D call of TRBD1 is untestable without DNA. CDR1 and CDR2 (germline): KGHSH, LQKENI. There are 16 residues in the CDR3. The CDR3 protein is CASSLLRIEGLETQYF.

The chain couples TRBV20-1 to TRBJ2-3; TCRdb's assignment of TRBD2 cannot be checked, as there is no DNA. CDR1 and CDR2 (germline): DFQATT, SNEGSKA (reference sequence). CDR3 length equals 18 residues. The CDR3 reads CSARSPLLAGDPPDTQYF.

V gene TRBV19 combines with J gene TRBJ2-5; with no DNA, the TCRdb D assignment of TRBD2 cannot be verified. This CDR3 is built from 15 residues. Germline V lookup: CDR1 LNHDA, CDR2 SQIVND (reference sequence). This CDR3 reads CASGKIAGGPETQYF.

The J gene is TRBJ2-7, the V gene TRBV28. This CDR3 has 16 residues. Germline values: CDR1 MDHEN, CDR2 SYDVKM. CDR3 in amino acids: CASSSPSSGRAYEQYF.

The chain is built from TRBV28 and TRBJ1-5. This CDR3 comprises 16 residues. Per germline, CDR1 MDHEN and CDR2 SYDVKM. CDR3 sequence reads: CASSPTGVGSNQPQHF. The whole variable domain, filled in from reference TRBV28 and TRBJ1-5, reads DVKVTQSSRYLVKRTGEKVFLECVQDMDHENMFWYRQDPGLGLRLIYFSYDVKMKEKGDIPEGYSVSREKKERFSLILESASTNQTSMYLCASSPTGVGSNQPQHFGDGTRLSIL.

The chain recombines TRBV9 with TRBJ2-7; no DNA is available, so the TRBD1 call from TCRdb remains unchecked. The CDR3 spans 15 residues. Germline-derived CDR1 and CDR2 are SGDLS and YYNGEE. This CDR3 is CASSVGSGAFYEQYF.

The chain is built from TRBV27 and TRBJ2-1; TCRdb outputs TRBD1, but without DNA this stays unchecked. This CDR3 is built from 17 residues. Germline V gives CDR1 MNHEY, CDR2 SMNVEV (reference sequence). The CDR3 region is CASSPYPTGTLRGEQFF.

CDR3 sequence reads: CASRPPGTVNSPLHF. The chain has TRBV6-1 and TRBJ1-6; TCRdb's D call, TRBD1, is unchecked because there is no DNA. Germline CDR1 MNHNS, CDR2 SASEGT. There are 15 residues in the CDR3.

V gene TRBV5-1 combines with J gene TRBJ2-1; the TRBD1 assignment by TCRdb is unverifiable without DNA. In germline, CDR1 is SGHRS, CDR2 YFSETQ. This CDR3 region has 12 residues. The CDR3 region is CASSQGMDEQFF.

The CDR3 loop reads CASSSRTQYNEQFF. V gene TRBV7-2 combines with J gene TRBJ2-1; the TRBD1 assignment by TCRdb is unverifiable without DNA. Germline values: CDR1 SGHTA, CDR2 FQGNSA. The CDR3 runs 14 residues.

This chain joins TRBV2 and TRBJ2-5; TCRdb returns TRBD2, unconfirmable since there is no DNA. CDR1 is SNHLY, CDR2 FYNNEI, per germline. The CDR3 runs 15 residues. CDR3 amino acids: CASSELAGFTETQYF. Together with reference TRBV2 and TRBJ2-5, the CDR3 gives the full variable domain: EPEVTQTPSHQVTQMGQEVILRCVPISNHLYFYWYRQILGQKVEFLVSFYNNEISEKSEIFDDQFSVERPDGSNFTLKIRSTKLEDSAMYFCASSELAGFTETQYFGPGTRLLVL.

The chain has TRBV11-2 and TRBJ2-1. The CDR3 is 15 amino acids. In germline, CDR1 is SGHAT, CDR2 FQNNGV. CDR3 sequence reads: CASSLNRVAYNEQFF.

V is TRBV13 and J is TRBJ2-5; as DNA is missing, the TRBD1 call by TCRdb cannot be tested. The germline gives CDR1 PRHDT, CDR2 FYEKMQ (reference sequence). The CDR3 is 13 amino acids. This CDR3 reads CASSLGGRETQYF.

The J gene is TRBJ1-2, the V gene TRBV6-2 or TRBV6-3. The CDR3 has 13 amino acids. Germline assignment: CDR1 MNHEY and CDR2 SVGEGT. CDR3 sequence: CASSYSGPPGYTF.

This chain joins TRBV2 and TRBJ2-5. The CDR3 length is 12 residues. Germline-derived CDR1 and CDR2 are SNHLY and FYNNEI. The chain's CDR3 is CASLGRQETQYF.

V gene TRBV20-1 combines with J gene TRBJ2-2; as DNA is missing, the TRBD1 call by TCRdb cannot be tested. The germline V gene has CDR1 DFQATT and CDR2 SNEGSKA (reference sequence). The CDR3 is 16 amino acids. The CDR3 sequence is CSASFRGQQNTGELFF.

The rearrangement links TRBV3-1 to TRBJ2-1. Per germline, CDR1 LGHDT and CDR2 YNNKEL (reference sequence). The CDR3 is 12 amino acids. The CDR3 loop is CASSQPYNEQFF.

The chain has TRBV2 and TRBJ2-2; the D call from TCRdb, TRBD1, cannot be confirmed without DNA. CDR1 is SNHLY and CDR2 is FYNNEI in the germline V gene. This CDR3 is 15 amino acids long. This chain's CDR3 is CARQAGSPNTGELFF.